Detailed here is one TCR beta chain. These data belong to a study of CXCR3-negative and CXCR3-positive naive CD8 T cells. The CDR3 is made up of 14 amino acids. From germline, CDR1 is LNHDA and CDR2 SQIVND (reference sequence). UMI-tagged TRB cDNA libraries were built via 5' RACE. TCRdb re-called the 5' RACE reads and catalogs CDR3 proteins one per entry, DNA excluded. The sample has about 56,000 distinct CDR3 sequences, and its top ten clones hold 20% to 25%. The source material was memory CD8+ T cells from blood. The clonotype was recovered from a human donor in good health. Some clones in this sample may be carry-over from other donors' samples. This rearrangement joins TRBV19 to TRBJ2-7. CDR3 sequence reads: CASSIASAISEQYF.